The 8 T cell receptor beta chains below were found in one sample sequenced in a study of T cells in tuberculosis (dated by TCRdb to the late 2010s). Library preparation was by the immunoSEQ multiplex PCR assay. This is the immuneACCESS table as TCRdb keeps it, with only in-frame sequences that have V and J called. A part of the clones is gone; compared with another copy, unresolved V genes explain less than half, and the rest is unexplained. Across this sample there are about 34,000 clones, with approximately 93% seen only once. 2% to 2.5% of the sample is in the top ten clones. Sample: PBMCs. These receptor sequences come from a donor aged 10-29 years with latent tuberculosis or without tuberculosis infection.

This rearrangement joins TRBV5-4 to TRBJ2-5; possibly TRBD1 for D (6 bases). CDR3 size: 17 residues. The V gene lost 2 bases and the J gene lost 2 bases, with 19 bases spanning the gap. Germline V gene sequence: CDR1 SGHNT, CDR2 YYREEE (reference sequence). This chain's CDR3 is CASSLGKTGPRQETQYF. The CDR3 bases are TGTGCCAGCAGCTTAGGGAAGACAGGACCCCGACAAGAGACCCAGTACTTC.

The chain has TRBV10-3 and TRBJ1-3; tentatively, D is TRBD1 (6 bases). Germline V gene sequence: CDR1 ENHRY, CDR2 SYGVKD. The CDR3 consists of 16 residues. The V and J ends lost 0 bases and 7 bases respectively, with 16 bases between them. The CDR3 bases are TGTGCCATCAGTGAGTCAAGGGGGAGAGTCGGGAACACCATATATTTT. Amino acids: CAISESRGRVGNTIYF.

The V and J genes are TRBV11-2 and TRBJ2-7, with 8 bases fitting TRBD1. Per germline, CDR1 SGHAT and CDR2 FQNNGV. The V and J ends lost 8 bases and 6 bases, in that order; junction bases with no gene match: 15. The CDR3 is 15 residues long. CDR3 in amino acids: CASYSMRDRFGEQYF. CDR3 nucleotides: TGTGCCAGCTACTCGATGAGGGACAGGTTCGGCGAGCAGTACTTC.

The V call is TRBV6-5, the J call TRBJ2-7; maybe TRBD2 (6 bases). This CDR3 spans 13 amino acids. Germline V gene data show CDR1 as MNHEY and CDR2 as SVGAGI. The CDR3 is CAAGPRGTYEQYF. The DNA for the CDR3 is TGTGCGGCGGGACCCCGAGGAACCTACGAGCAGTACTTC.

The chain recombines TRBV2 with TRBJ1-4; 10 bases line up with TRBD1. This CDR3 region has 16 residues. V was pared by 9 bases and J by 8 bases, with 15 bases of the junction left unmatched. Germline CDR1 SNHLY, CDR2 FYNNEI. The CDR3 region has the DNA TGTGCCAGTATATCCGGGACAGGGGCTCGTAGGGAAAAACTGTTTTTT. It yields the protein CASISGTGARREKLFF.

The J gene is TRBJ1-4, the V gene TRBV5-1; D possibly corresponds to TRBD1 (5 bases). Germline-derived CDR1 and CDR2 are SGHRS and YFSETQ. Trimming shortened V by 4 bases and J by 3 bases, and 16 bases separated the two germline ends. CDR3 length equals 16 residues. CDR3 residues: CASSPDMMLSNEKLFF. The CDR3, as DNA: TGCGCCAGCAGCCCGGACATGATGCTCTCTAATGAAAAACTGTTTTTT.

The CDR3 DNA reads TGTGCCAGCAGTTACTCCTCCAGGGGGAGCGAAAAACTGTTTTTT. It translates to CASSYSSRGSEKLFF. The gene calls are TRBV6-5 and TRBJ1-4, with TRBD1 identical over 7 bases. This CDR3 comprises 15 residues. Trimming cost V 0 bases and J 8 bases; bases outside gene matches: 6. Germline CDR1 MNHEY, CDR2 SVGAGI.

This chain joins TRBV5-4 and TRBJ2-1; 14 positions match TRBD2. CDR1 is SGHNT, CDR2 YYREEE, per germline (reference sequence). The CDR3 length is 14 residues. Germline trimming cut 3 bases from V and 9 bases from J; bases unmatched to any gene: 2. In DNA form, the CDR3 reads TGTGCCAGCAGCTCGGGACTAGCGGGAGTTGAGCAGTTCTTC. Its translation: CASSSGLAGVEQFF.